Each of the 22 T cell receptor beta chains below was sequenced from the same sample in a study of vaccination and CD4 T cells after COVID-19. Treatment denoted: roughly ten-day PBMC culture with coronavirus spike peptide pools or control peptides (ViraFEST assay). What these receptors recognize is not known. An Oncomine TCR Beta short-read assay was used to sequence the DNA from cultured CD4+ T cells. TCRdb fed the PCR reads into MiXCR, producing one record per CDR3 protein. The table lists 12,000 or so distinct CDR3 sequences, around two fifths of them singletons. The sample consisted of cultured CD4+ T cells from blood. These receptors all stem from a human donor with COVID-19.

This chain connects TRBV14 to TRBJ1-1, with D maybe TRBD1 (6 bases). Trimming shortened V by 4 bases and J by 3 bases, and 12 bases separated the two germline ends. CDR3 length equals 14 residues. In germline, CDR1 is SGHDN, CDR2 FVKESK. The CDR3 loop is CASSRNTGYTEAFF. CDR3 in DNA: TGTGCCAGCAGCCGGAACACAGGGTACACTGAAGCTTTCTTT.

This clonotype was counted between two and nine times. The V gene is TRBV20-1, the J gene TRBJ2-3, with TRBD1 as a possible D gene (6 bases). With 6 bases removed from V and 4 bases from J, the gap between germline ends came to 11 bases. This CDR3 is 12 amino acids long. Germline V gene data show CDR1 as DFQATT and CDR2 as SNEGSKA (reference sequence). The CDR3 spells CSARAGADTQYF. The CDR3, as DNA: TGCAGTGCCCGCGCAGGGGCAGATACGCAGTATTTT.

The chain combines TRBV12-3 or TRBV12-4 with TRBJ2-3; D is possibly TRBD1 or TRBD2 (5 bases each). Deletions cut 5 bases from V and 3 bases from J, with 9 bases between. The CDR3 is made up of 13 amino acids. CDR3 sequence reads: CASSTGPTDTQYF. The CDR3, as DNA: TGTGCCAGCAGTACGGGGCCGACAGATACGCAGTATTTT.

The chain has TRBV7-3 and TRBJ2-3; 10 bases match TRBD2. J lost 2 bases, V lost 2 bases, and 7 bases had no gene match. CDR3 length: 17 residues. Looked up from germline, CDR1 is SGHTA and CDR2 is FQGTGA. CDR3 protein: CASSLPLAGPYTDTQYF. As DNA, the CDR3 is TGTGCCAGCAGCTTACCACTAGCGGGACCGTACACAGATACGCAGTATTTT. Combining the CDR3 with reference TRBV7-3 and TRBJ2-3 gives the whole variable domain GAGVSQTPSNKVTEKGKYVELRCDPISGHTALYWYRQSLGQGPEFLIYFQGTGAADDSGLPNDRFFAVRPEGSVSTLKIQRTERGDSAVYLCASSLPLAGPYTDTQYFGPGTRLTVL.

DNA for the CDR3: TGTGCCAGCAGCAGTAGCGGGGGGGCCTACACAGATACGCAGTATTTT. Its protein product is CASSSSGGAYTDTQYF. This rearrangement joins TRBV7-9 to TRBJ2-3; 11 bases are shared with TRBD2. The CDR3 contains 16 residues. Per germline, CDR1 SEHNR and CDR2 FQNEAQ (reference sequence). V lost 5 bases, J lost 2 bases, and 6 bases stayed unmatched.

V gene TRBV9 combines with J gene TRBJ1-3; D unclear. The CDR3 runs to 13 residues. Trimming removed 0 bases from V and 7 bases from J, with 8 bases in between. The V gene's germline CDR1 is SGDLS and CDR2 YYNGEE. In DNA form, the CDR3 reads TGTGCCAGCAGCGTAGGCTTGTTTAACACCATATATTTT. Its translation: CASSVGLFNTIYF. The variable domain in full, with the rest retrieved from reference TRBV9 and TRBJ1-3, is DSGVTQTPKHLITATGQRVTLRCSPRSGDLSVYWYQQSLDQGLQFLIQYYNGEERAKGNILERFSAQQFPDLHSELNLSSLELGDSALYFCASSVGLFNTIYFGEGSWLTVV.

This clonotype was counted a few times. The J gene is TRBJ2-2, the V gene TRBV6-5; D possibly corresponds to TRBD1 (6 bases). The germline CDR1 and CDR2 sequences are MNHEY and SVGAGI. Trimming took 0 bases from V and 1 from J, leaving 6 bases between them. The CDR3 runs to 15 residues. CDR3 protein: CASSYSTGNTGELFF. CDR3 nucleotide sequence: TGTGCCAGCAGTTACTCGACAGGGAACACCGGGGAGCTGTTTTTT.

The chain links TRBV6-1 to TRBJ1-1; D unresolved. V was trimmed by 7 bases and J by 3 bases, leaving 12 bases between them. Germline assignment: CDR1 MNHNS and CDR2 SASEGT. CDR3 size: 13 residues. The CDR3 reads CASTFSGDTEAFF. The CDR3 DNA sequence: TGTGCCAGCACCTTCAGTGGGGACACTGAAGCTTTCTTT.

This chain uses TRBV6-5 with TRBJ2-3; TRBD2 aligns across 11 bases. The CDR3 runs 18 residues. The germline V gene encodes CDR1 MNHEY and CDR2 SVGAGI. J was trimmed by 4 bases and V by 0 bases; bases with no gene match: 9. The CDR3 DNA is TGTGCCAGCAGTTACTCGAACAGGTTACTAGCGGGGGCAGATACGCAGTATTTT. Its translation: CASSYSNRLLAGADTQYF.

The V call is TRBV10-3, the J call TRBJ1-1; D unresolved. There are 14 residues in the CDR3. V was shortened by 2 bases and J by 0 bases, with 7 bases between the two germline ends. Germline V lookup: CDR1 ENHRY, CDR2 SYGVKD. The CDR3 DNA reads as TGTGCCATCAGTGAGGGAGCCATGAACACTGAAGCTTTCTTT. This gives the protein CAISEGAMNTEAFF.

V and J are TRBV6-5 and TRBJ2-1, with 8 bases identical to TRBD2. Losses at the gene ends were 0 bases for V and 6 bases for J; bases not matched to a gene: 13. The CDR3 length is 18 residues. Germline lookup yields CDR1 MNHEY and CDR2 SVGAGI. Here the CDR3 DNA reads TGTGCCAGCAGTTACTCGGCTCGGTTACGGGGGGGCCCCAATGAGCAGTTCTTC. Protein: CASSYSARLRGGPNEQFF.

The chain has TRBV6-5 and TRBJ1-2; TRBD1 matches 8 bases. This CDR3 has 17 amino acids. J lost 0 bases, V lost 2 bases, and 8 bases had no gene match. Germline V gene data show CDR1 as MNHEY and CDR2 as SVGAGI. CDR3 protein: CASSYGQGRHTNYGYTF. CDR3 nucleotide sequence: TGTGCCAGCAGTTACGGACAGGGCCGACATACTAACTATGGCTACACCTTC.

The V call is TRBV10-3, the J call TRBJ1-2; 7 bases align to TRBD1. CDR1 and CDR2 (germline): ENHRY, SYGVKD. Trimming cost V 2 bases and J 1 base; bases outside gene matches: 4. The CDR3 contains 15 residues. CDR3 DNA sequence: TGTGCCATCAGTGAGATGGGACAGCTTAACTATGGCTACACCTTC. This gives the protein CAISEMGQLNYGYTF.

V usage is TRBV6-4 and J usage is TRBJ2-2; D not resolved. The germline CDR1 and CDR2 sequences are MRHNA and SNTAGT. The CDR3 has 14 amino acids. V lost 6 bases and J lost 1, with 9 bases in between. The DNA of the CDR3 is TGTGCCAGCAGCCCCGGCGGGAACACCGGGGAGCTGTTTTTT. Its translation is CASSPGGNTGELFF.

This chain joins TRBV18 and TRBJ1-2; D is possibly TRBD1 (5 bases). V dropped 5 bases and J dropped 1 base, with 11 bases sitting between them. Germline assignment: CDR1 KGHSH and CDR2 LQKENI. The CDR3 spans 14 residues. In DNA form, the CDR3 reads TGTGCCAGCTCAACCTTAGACAGTAACTATGGCTACACCTTC. Amino acid sequence: CASSTLDSNYGYTF.

A remark on this clonotype: No DNA is shown, since the ends of the CDR3 on it are uncertain; the CDR3 is the one TCRdb lists. V is TRBV7-5 and J is TRBJ2-1; the listed D gene, TRBD1, was not tested against the DNA. TRBV7-5 is a pseudogene locus. The CDR3 comprises 16 residues, both ends counted. The CDR3 reads CISVPEAGQGCNEQFF.

The table lists this clonotype with a few counts. The genes are TRBV7-2 and TRBJ1-5; D remains ambiguous. The germline V gene has CDR1 SGHTA and CDR2 FQGNSA. CDR3 size: 17 residues. V was clipped by 5 bases and J by 4 bases, with 21 bases between them. CDR3 bases: TGTGCCAGCAGCCACTCCCATACACCAAGGGCGAATCAGCCCCAGCATTTT. Amino acids: CASSHSHTPRANQPQHF.

With respect to this clonotype: An end of the junction does not agree with germline; a read error may underlie this. V usage is TRBV10-3 and J usage is TRBJ1-2; tentatively, D is TRBD1 (6 bases). CDR1 is ENHRY, CDR2 SYGVKD, per germline. The CDR3 sequence is 12 residues long. The CDR3 DNA is TGTGCCATCAGTGAGTCTTGGGACAATCGGGCCTTC. Its translation is CAISESWDNRAF.

This chain uses TRBV7-9 with TRBJ2-3; D remains unclear. From germline, CDR1 is SEHNR and CDR2 FQNEAQ (reference sequence). V was clipped by 7 bases and J by 2 bases, with 4 bases between them. The length of the CDR3 is 11 residues. The CDR3 loop reads CASTVTDTQYF. The CDR3 DNA reads TGTGCCAGCACCGTCACAGATACGCAGTATTTT.

This clonotype was seen just once. J is TRBJ2-1 and V is TRBV20-1; possibly TRBD2 for D (6 bases). Germline V CDR1 and CDR2: DFQATT, SNEGSKA (reference sequence). V lost 3 bases and J 0 bases, leaving 6 bases between the germline ends. There are 13 residues in the CDR3. In nucleotides, the CDR3 is TGCAGTGCTAGCGGGAGCTCCTACAATGAGCAGTTCTTC. Translation: CSASGSSYNEQFF.

For the CDR3, the DNA is TGCGCCAGCAGCTCCGAGGGCAGGTCCTATAATTCACCCCTCCACTTT. Translating gives CASSSEGRSYNSPLHF. V gene TRBV5-1 combines with J gene TRBJ1-6; no clear D. This CDR3 contains 16 residues. The germline gives CDR1 SGHRS, CDR2 YFSETQ. V was clipped by 3 bases and J by 1 base, with 11 bases between them.

A few counts support this clonotype. The V call is TRBV24-1, the J call TRBJ1-1; tentative D call: TRBD1 (5 bases). Germline CDR1 KGHDR, CDR2 SFDVKD. Trimming removed 2 bases from V and 1 base from J, with 10 bases in between. The CDR3 totals 15 residues. Here the CDR3 reads CATSDSRQGNTEAFF. In DNA form, the CDR3 reads TGTGCCACCAGTGATTCCCGCCAGGGGAACACTGAAGCTTTCTTT.